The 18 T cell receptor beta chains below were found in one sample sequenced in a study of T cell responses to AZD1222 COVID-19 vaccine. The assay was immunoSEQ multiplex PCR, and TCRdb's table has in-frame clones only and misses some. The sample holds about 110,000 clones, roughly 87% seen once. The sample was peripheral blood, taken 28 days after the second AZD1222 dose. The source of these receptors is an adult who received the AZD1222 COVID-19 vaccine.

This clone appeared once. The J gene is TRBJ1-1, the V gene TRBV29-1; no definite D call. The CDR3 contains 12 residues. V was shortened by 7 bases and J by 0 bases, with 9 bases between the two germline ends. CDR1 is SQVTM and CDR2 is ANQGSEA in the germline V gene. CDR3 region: CSADMLNTEAFF. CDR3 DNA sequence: TGCAGCGCAGACATGTTGAACACTGAAGCTTTCTTT.

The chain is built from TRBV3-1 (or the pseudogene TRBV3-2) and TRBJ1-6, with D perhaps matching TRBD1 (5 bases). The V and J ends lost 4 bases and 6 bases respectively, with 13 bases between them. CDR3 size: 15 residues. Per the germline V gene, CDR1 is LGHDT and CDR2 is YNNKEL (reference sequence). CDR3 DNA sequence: TGTGCCAGCAGCCTTACAGGCCTCGGTAATTCACCCCTCCACTTT. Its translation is CASSLTGLGNSPLHF.

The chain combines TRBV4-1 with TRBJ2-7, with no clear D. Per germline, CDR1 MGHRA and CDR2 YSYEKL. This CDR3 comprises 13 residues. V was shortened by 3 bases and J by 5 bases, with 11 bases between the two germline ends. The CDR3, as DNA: TGCGCCAGCAGCCAGGCCAGTGTACACGAGCAGTACTTC. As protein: CASSQASVHEQYF.

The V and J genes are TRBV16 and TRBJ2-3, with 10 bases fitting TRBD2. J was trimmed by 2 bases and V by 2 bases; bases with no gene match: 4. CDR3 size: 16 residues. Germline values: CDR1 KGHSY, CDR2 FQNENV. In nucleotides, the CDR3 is TGTGCCAGCAGCCAACAACTAGCGGGGCTCACAGATACGCAGTATTTT. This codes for CASSQQLAGLTDTQYF.

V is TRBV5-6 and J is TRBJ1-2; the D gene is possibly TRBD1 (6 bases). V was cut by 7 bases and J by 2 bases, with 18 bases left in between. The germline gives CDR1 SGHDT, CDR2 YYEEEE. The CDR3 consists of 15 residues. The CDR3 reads CASALRGGVNYGYTF. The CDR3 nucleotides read TGTGCCAGCGCACTCCGAGGGGGTGTGAACTATGGCTACACCTTC.

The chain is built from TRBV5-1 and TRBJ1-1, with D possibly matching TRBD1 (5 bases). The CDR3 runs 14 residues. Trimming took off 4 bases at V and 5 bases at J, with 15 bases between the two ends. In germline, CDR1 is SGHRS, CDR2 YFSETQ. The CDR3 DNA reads TGCGCCAGCAGCCCGTCGGGGCTGCCAACTGAAGCTTTCTTT. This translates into CASSPSGLPTEAFF.

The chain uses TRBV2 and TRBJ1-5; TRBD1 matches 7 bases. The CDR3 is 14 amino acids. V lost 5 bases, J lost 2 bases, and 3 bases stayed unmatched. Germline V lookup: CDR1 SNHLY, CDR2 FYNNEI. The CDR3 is CASSSTGGNQPQHF. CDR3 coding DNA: TGTGCCAGCAGTTCCACAGGGGGCAATCAGCCCCAGCATTTT.

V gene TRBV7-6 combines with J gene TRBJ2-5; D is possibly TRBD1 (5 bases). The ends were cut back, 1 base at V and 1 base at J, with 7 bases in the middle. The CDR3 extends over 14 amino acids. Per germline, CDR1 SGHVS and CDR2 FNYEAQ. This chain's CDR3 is CASSLGQIQETQYF. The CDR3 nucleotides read TGTGCCAGCAGCTTAGGACAGATCCAAGAGACCCAGTACTTC.

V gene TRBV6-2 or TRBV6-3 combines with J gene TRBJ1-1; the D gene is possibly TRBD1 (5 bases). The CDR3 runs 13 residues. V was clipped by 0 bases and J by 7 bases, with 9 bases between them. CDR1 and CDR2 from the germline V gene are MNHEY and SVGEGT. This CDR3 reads CASSYSGGGEAFF. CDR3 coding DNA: TGTGCCAGCAGTTACTCGGGGGGTGGTGAAGCTTTCTTT.

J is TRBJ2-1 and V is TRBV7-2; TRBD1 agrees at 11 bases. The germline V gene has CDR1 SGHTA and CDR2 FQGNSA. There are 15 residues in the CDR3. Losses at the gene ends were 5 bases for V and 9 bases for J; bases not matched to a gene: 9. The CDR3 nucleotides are TGTGCCAGCAGCCCGCGGACAGGGGGCTTCGGTGAGCAGTTCTTC. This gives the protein CASSPRTGGFGEQFF.

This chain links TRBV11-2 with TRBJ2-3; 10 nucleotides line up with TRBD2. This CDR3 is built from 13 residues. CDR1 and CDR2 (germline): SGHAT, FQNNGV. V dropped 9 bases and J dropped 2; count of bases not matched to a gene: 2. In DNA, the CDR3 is TGTGCCAGTAGCGGGGGGAACACAGATACGCAGTATTTT. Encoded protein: CASSGGNTDTQYF. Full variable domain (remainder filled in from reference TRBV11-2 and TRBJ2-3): EAGVAQSPRYKIIEKRQSVAFWCNPISGHATLYWYQQILGQGPKLLIQFQNNGVVDDSQLPKDRFSAERLKGVDSTLKIQPAKLEDSAVYLCASSGGNTDTQYFGPGTRLTVL.

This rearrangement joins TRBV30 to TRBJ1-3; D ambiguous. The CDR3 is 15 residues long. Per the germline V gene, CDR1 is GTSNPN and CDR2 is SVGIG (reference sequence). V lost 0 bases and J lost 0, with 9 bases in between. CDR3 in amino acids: CAWSVGYTSGNTIYF. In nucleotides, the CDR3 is TGTGCCTGGAGTGTCGGATATACCTCTGGAAACACCATATATTTT.

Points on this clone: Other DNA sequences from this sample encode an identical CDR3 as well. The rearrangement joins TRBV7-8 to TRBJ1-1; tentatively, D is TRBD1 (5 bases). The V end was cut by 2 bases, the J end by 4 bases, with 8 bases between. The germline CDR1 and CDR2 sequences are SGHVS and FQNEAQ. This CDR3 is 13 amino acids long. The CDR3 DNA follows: TGTGCCAGCAGCTTAACTGGGGGCACTGAAGCTTTCTTT. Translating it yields CASSLTGGTEAFF.

CDR3 sequence: CASSFGQVENSPLHF. The DNA for the CDR3 is TGCGCCAGCAGCTTCGGACAGGTGGAGAATTCACCCCTCCACTTT. The chain has TRBV5-1 and TRBJ1-6; 7 bases map to TRBD1. Germline lookup yields CDR1 SGHRS and CDR2 YFSETQ. This CDR3 spans 15 amino acids. With 2 bases clipped from V and 7 bases from J, the junction kept 6 bases outside the gene matches.

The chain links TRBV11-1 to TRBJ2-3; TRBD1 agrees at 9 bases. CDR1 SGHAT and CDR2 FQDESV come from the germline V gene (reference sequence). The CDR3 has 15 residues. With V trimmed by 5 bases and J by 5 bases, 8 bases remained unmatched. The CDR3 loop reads CASSRTGTGQDTQYF. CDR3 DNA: TGTGCCAGCAGCCGTACCGGGACAGGGCAAGATACGCAGTATTTT.

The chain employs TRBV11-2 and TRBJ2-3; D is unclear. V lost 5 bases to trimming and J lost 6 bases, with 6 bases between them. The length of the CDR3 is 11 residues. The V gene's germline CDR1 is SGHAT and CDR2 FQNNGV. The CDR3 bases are TGTGCCAGCAGCGCCGGGGATACGCAGTATTTT. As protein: CASSAGDTQYF.

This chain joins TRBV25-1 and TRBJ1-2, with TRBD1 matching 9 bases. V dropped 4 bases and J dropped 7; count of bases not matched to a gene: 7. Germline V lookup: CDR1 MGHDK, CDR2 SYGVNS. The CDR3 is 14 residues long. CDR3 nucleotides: TGTGCCAGCAGTGCTACAGGGGGCTATTTTGGCTACACCTTC. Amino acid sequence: CASSATGGYFGYTF.

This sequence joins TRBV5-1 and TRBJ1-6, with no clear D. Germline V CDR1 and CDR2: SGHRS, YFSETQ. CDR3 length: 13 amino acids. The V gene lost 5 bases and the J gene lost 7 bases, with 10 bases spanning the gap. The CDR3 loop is CASSRVENSPLHF. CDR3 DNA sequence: TGCGCCAGCAGTAGGGTCGAGAATTCACCCCTCCACTTT.